Below are 31 T cell receptor beta chains sequenced from a single sample in a study of cytomegalovirus exposure and HLA in healthy donors. Libraries were prepared by immunoSEQ multiplex PCR; TCRdb keeps only in-frame clonotypes and omits some of them. This table has 150,000 or so clones, 84% appearing once. The sequencing input was PBMCs. The source of these receptors is a man in his thirties or forties in good health and CMV-seropositive.

The CDR3 loop reads CASSLADRGPNSPLHF. For the CDR3, the DNA is TGTGCCAGCAGCTTAGCAGACAGGGGTCCTAATTCACCCCTCCACTTT. This chain connects TRBV7-2 to TRBJ1-6, with 8 bases aligning to TRBD1. The CDR3 is made up of 16 amino acids. Germline CDR1 is SGHTA and CDR2 is FQGNSA. V gave up 0 bases and J gave up 6 bases; unmatched junction bases: 4.

This chain uses TRBV5-6 with TRBJ2-7, with D tentatively TRBD2 (5 bases). The CDR3 runs to 16 residues. The V gene lost 0 bases and the J gene lost 0 bases, with 13 bases spanning the gap. Per germline, CDR1 SGHDT and CDR2 YYEEEE. Here the CDR3 reads CASSLAGRASSYEQYF. The CDR3 DNA sequence: TGTGCCAGCAGCTTGGCCGGGCGGGCCAGCTCCTACGAGCAGTACTTC.

V and J are TRBV28 and TRBJ1-2, with D perhaps TRBD1 (5 bases). Trimming left V 2 bases short and J 1 base short, with 11 bases between. Per germline, CDR1 MDHEN and CDR2 SYDVKM. This CDR3 spans 15 amino acids. In DNA form, the CDR3 reads TGTGCCAGCAGTTTAAGACAGTTATATAACTATGGCTACACCTTC. It encodes CASSLRQLYNYGYTF.

The genes are TRBV30 and TRBJ1-1, with unresolved D. The germline V and J ends were trimmed by 2 bases and 2 bases, with 3 bases remaining between them. CDR1 is GTSNPN and CDR2 is SVGIG in the germline V gene (reference sequence). The CDR3 runs to 11 residues. The CDR3 coding sequence is TGTGCCTGGAGTTTAAACACTGAAGCTTTCTTT. Its translation: CAWSLNTEAFF. The whole variable domain, filled in from reference TRBV30 and TRBJ1-1, reads SQTIHQWPATLVQPVGSPLSLECTVEGTSNPNLYWYRQAAGRGLQLLFYSVGIGQISSEVPQNLSASRPQDRQFILSSKKLLLSDSGFYLCAWSLNTEAFFGQGTRLTVV.

The chain is built from TRBV7-8 and TRBJ2-5, with TRBD2 matching over 7 bases. The ends lost 1 base at V and 0 bases at J; junction bases unmatched: 5. The CDR3 consists of 16 residues. In germline, CDR1 is SGHVS, CDR2 FQNEAQ. CDR3 sequence (DNA): TGTGCCAGCAGCTTAGTTACTAGCGACTACCAAGAGACCCAGTACTTC. Translation: CASSLVTSDYQETQYF.

The chain links TRBV15 to TRBJ2-5; D gene unclear. The germline V and J ends were trimmed by 11 bases and 7 bases, with 11 bases remaining between them. In germline, CDR1 is LNHNV, CDR2 YYDKDF (reference sequence). The CDR3 is made up of 10 amino acids. CDR3 coding DNA: TGTGCCCGTCAGTTGTTGACCCAGTACTTC. This sequence encodes CARQLLTQYF.

J is TRBJ1-5 and V is TRBV6-6, with TRBD1 matching over 7 bases. The germline CDR1 and CDR2 sequences are MNHNY and SVGAGI (reference sequence). The CDR3 loop spans 15 amino acids. The V gene end was trimmed by 8 bases and the J gene end by 2 bases; junction bases not matched to a gene: 9. CDR3 DNA sequence: TGTGCCAGCCGACGACCCCAGGGGGGCAATCAGCCCCAGCATTTT. Protein: CASRRPQGGNQPQHF.

The chain uses TRBV6-1 and TRBJ2-6; TRBD1 might be the D (6 bases). Trimming cost V 8 bases and J 0 bases, with 11 bases left between them. The CDR3 runs 15 residues. The germline V gene encodes CDR1 MNHNS and CDR2 SASEGT. CDR3 sequence (DNA): TGTGCCAGCGGGGGCCGAAGCTCTGGGGCCAACGTCCTGACTTTC. Its protein is CASGGRSSGANVLTF.

The genes are TRBV19 and TRBJ2-3, with D unresolved. Germline CDR1 reads LNHDA; CDR2 reads SQIVND (reference sequence). This CDR3 is 13 amino acids long. Trimming shortened V by 5 bases and J by 1 base, and 7 bases separated the two germline ends. The CDR3 nucleotides read TGTGCCAGTAGTGTTACGGGCACAGATACGCAGTATTTT. Its protein product is CASSVTGTDTQYF.

The chain couples TRBV4-1 to TRBJ1-2, with D possibly TRBD1 on 6 matching bases. The CDR3 consists of 15 residues. The V end was cut by 0 bases, the J end by 5 bases, with 13 bases between. CDR1 MGHRA and CDR2 YSYEKL come from the germline V gene. The CDR3 reads CASSQEQGGGYGYTF. The CDR3 DNA sequence: TGCGCCAGCAGCCAAGAACAAGGGGGTGGTTATGGCTACACCTTC.

The chain couples TRBV11-2 to TRBJ1-1, with D possibly TRBD1 on 6 matching bases. Germline CDR1 SGHAT, CDR2 FQNNGV. Between the trimmed V and J ends, which lost 1 base and 0 bases, there was a span of 9 bases. This CDR3 is 15 amino acids long. The CDR3 coding sequence is TGTGCCAGCAGCTTAGGTTGGGGGCTGAACACTGAAGCTTTCTTT. Residues: CASSLGWGLNTEAFF.

The V gene is TRBV2, the J gene TRBJ2-7, with a possible D match to TRBD1 (6 bases). V lost 6 bases and J lost 8, with 17 bases in between. Germline CDR1 is SNHLY and CDR2 is FYNNEI. The CDR3 has 13 amino acids. For the CDR3, the DNA is TGTGCCAGCAGCGGGGACACCCGGCGCAAGCAGTACTTC. Its translation: CASSGDTRRKQYF.

This sequence joins TRBV5-1 and TRBJ2-1; 11 bases map to TRBD2. V was clipped by 2 bases and J by 5 bases; unmatched bases: 3. CDR1 is SGHRS, CDR2 YFSETQ, per germline. The CDR3 has 15 amino acids. The chain's CDR3 is CASSLLAGDNNEQFF. The DNA of the CDR3 is TGCGCCAGCAGCTTACTAGCGGGAGATAACAATGAGCAGTTCTTC.

The chain joins TRBV29-1 to TRBJ2-5, with 9 positions matching TRBD2. Trimming at V came to 3 bases and at J to 2 bases, leaving 7 bases not matched to a gene. The CDR3 totals 15 residues. Germline V gene data show CDR1 as SQVTM and CDR2 as ANQGSEA. The CDR3 loop reads CSVDSPRGGQETQYF. The CDR3 DNA reads TGCAGCGTTGACTCCCCGCGGGGGGGACAAGAGACCCAGTACTTC.

The chain employs TRBV28 and TRBJ2-5; TRBD1 agrees at 7 bases. The V segment lost 6 bases and the J segment 1 base; nucleotides outside the gene matches: 5. Germline CDR1 is MDHEN and CDR2 is SYDVKM. The CDR3 covers 14 residues. CDR3 coding DNA: TGTGCCAGCAGCAAGACAGGGTCCCAAGAGACCCAGTACTTC. Amino acids: CASSKTGSQETQYF.

V is TRBV5-6 and J is TRBJ1-1; possibly TRBD1 for D (5 bases). CDR1 is SGHDT, CDR2 YYEEEE, per germline. Trimming pared 0 bases from V and 3 bases from J, leaving 6 bases between. This CDR3 contains 13 residues. The CDR3 reads CASSLARDTEAFF. CDR3 sequence (DNA): TGTGCCAGCAGCTTGGCCAGGGACACTGAAGCTTTCTTT. Full variable domain (remainder filled in from reference TRBV5-6 and TRBJ1-1): DAGVTQSPTHLIKTRGQQVTLRCSPKSGHDTVSWYQQALGQGPQFIFQYYEEEERQRGNFPDRFSGHQFPNYSSELNVNALLLGDSALYLCASSLARDTEAFFGQGTRLTVV.

Only a few counts were recorded for this clone. The V call is TRBV30, the J call TRBJ1-2, with D possibly matching TRBD1 (5 bases). V was shortened by 0 bases and J by 4 bases, with 12 bases between the two germline ends. Per the germline V gene, CDR1 is GTSNPN and CDR2 is SVGIG (reference sequence). The CDR3 extends over 14 amino acids. CDR3 amino acids: CAWSVQEGVYGYTF. CDR3 sequence (DNA): TGTGCCTGGAGTGTACAGGAGGGCGTCTATGGCTACACCTTC. Variable domain in full (rest from reference TRBV30 and TRBJ1-2): SQTIHQWPATLVQPVGSPLSLECTVEGTSNPNLYWYRQAAGRGLQLLFYSVGIGQISSEVPQNLSASRPQDRQFILSSKKLLLSDSGFYLCAWSVQEGVYGYTFGSGTRLTVV.

This rearrangement joins TRBV28 to TRBJ1-1; 7 bases are shared with TRBD1. From germline, CDR1 is MDHEN and CDR2 SYDVKM. With V trimmed by 11 bases and J by 1 base, 13 bases remained unmatched. The CDR3 runs to 15 residues. The CDR3 protein is CAGSRDSRRNTEAFF. In DNA form, the CDR3 reads TGTGCCGGATCCCGGGACAGCCGACGGAACACTGAAGCTTTCTTT.

The V call is TRBV7-3, the J call TRBJ2-7; D is possibly TRBD1 (5 bases). Germline assignment: CDR1 SGHTA and CDR2 FQGTGA. The CDR3 consists of 16 residues. V was pared by 1 base and J by 2 bases, with 15 bases between. CDR3 bases: TGTGCCAGCAGCTTAAGCGCAGGGCAACCGGCCTACGAGCAGTACTTC. Translation gives CASSLSAGQPAYEQYF.

This clone was observed a single time. V is TRBV6-4 and J is TRBJ2-2, with a tentative D call TRBD2 (7 bases). This CDR3 region has 15 residues. The V end lost 3 bases, the J end lost 5 bases, and 13 bases lay between the germline ends. Germline V gene lookup returns CDR1 MRHNA and CDR2 SNTAGT. The CDR3 nucleotides read TGTGCCAGCAGTGAGGGGGGGCAAGGAACCGGGGAGCTGTTTTTT. Its protein product is CASSEGGQGTGELFF.

The sample holds one count of this clone. The gene calls are TRBV10-3 and TRBJ2-7; D unclear. The V gene lost 2 bases and the J gene lost 2 bases, with 7 bases spanning the gap. The CDR3 loop spans 13 amino acids. CDR1 is ENHRY and CDR2 is SYGVKD in the germline V gene. CDR3: CAISEGQPYEQYF. The CDR3 bases are TGTGCCATCAGTGAGGGGCAGCCCTACGAGCAGTACTTC.

This CDR3 reads CASSPGQGAVGANVLTF. The CDR3 bases are TGTGCCAGCAGCCCTGGACAGGGGGCGGTTGGGGCCAACGTCCTGACTTTC. The chain combines TRBV27 with TRBJ2-6; TRBD1 aligns across 11 bases. After removal of 6 bases from V and 3 bases from J, the junction contained 7 bases not matched to a gene. The CDR3 spans 17 residues. Germline V gene sequence: CDR1 MNHEY, CDR2 SMNVEV (reference sequence).

J is TRBJ2-7 and V is TRBV27, with D possibly being TRBD2 (7 bases). The V gene's germline CDR1 is MNHEY and CDR2 SMNVEV (reference sequence). CDR3 size: 15 residues. Trimming shortened V by 5 bases and J by 4 bases, and 18 bases separated the two germline ends. CDR3 loop: CASSEGGGRAYEQYF. For the CDR3, the DNA is TGTGCCAGCAGTGAAGGGGGGGGGAGGGCTTACGAGCAGTACTTC.

The genes are TRBV7-9 and TRBJ1-5; a weak D match, TRBD1 (6 bases). Germline loops: CDR1 SEHNR, CDR2 FQNEAQ (reference sequence). V lost 5 bases and J lost 7, with 12 bases in between. This CDR3 has 13 amino acids. Written as DNA, the CDR3 is TGTGCCAGCAGCCTGGGGGGGCAGCAGCCCCAGCATTTT. Protein product: CASSLGGQQPQHF.

This chain links TRBV6-1 with TRBJ2-2, with D possibly being TRBD2 (6 bases). From germline, CDR1 is MNHNS and CDR2 SASEGT. The CDR3 is 15 amino acids. Trimming shortened V by 0 bases and J by 6 bases, and 11 bases separated the two germline ends. For the CDR3, the DNA is TGTGCCAGCAGTGAAGCTCGGTGGGGGGCCGGGGAGCTGTTTTTT. The encoded protein is CASSEARWGAGELFF.

The V and J genes are TRBV7-2 and TRBJ1-5, with D perhaps matching TRBD1 (5 bases). Germline CDR1 and CDR2: SGHTA and FQGNSA. V was pared by 1 base and J by 6 bases, with 10 bases between. The CDR3 covers 14 residues. The CDR3 is CASSLGRDGQPQHF. The CDR3 region has the DNA TGTGCCAGCAGCTTAGGCAGGGATGGTCAGCCCCAGCATTTT.

This clone was seen a handful of times. The rearrangement joins TRBV28 to TRBJ1-2; 7 bases are shared with TRBD1. In germline, CDR1 is MDHEN, CDR2 SYDVKM. V lost 11 bases and J lost 4; bases outside the gene matches: 13. The CDR3 is 14 residues long. In DNA form, the CDR3 reads TGTGCCGGAAGGGACAGCCCCTCTGTCTATGGCTACACCTTC. Residues: CAGRDSPSVYGYTF.

The chain carries TRBV10-3 and TRBJ1-5, with D possibly TRBD1 on 6 matching bases. Looked up from germline, CDR1 is ENHRY and CDR2 is SYGVKD. The CDR3 spans 14 residues. V was cut by 0 bases and J by 6 bases, with 9 bases left in between. The CDR3 nucleotides are TGTGCCATCAGTGAGTCCGGGGGGCCTCAGCCCCAGCATTTT. This encodes CAISESGGPQPQHF.

The chain carries TRBV4-1 and TRBJ2-5; tentatively, D is TRBD2 (5 bases). Trimming cost V 1 base and J 4 bases, with 13 bases left between them. CDR1 is MGHRA and CDR2 is YSYEKL in the germline V gene. CDR3 length: 15 residues. The DNA of the CDR3 is TGCGCCAGCAGCCAAGTCGAGGGCTCGGGAGAGACCCAGTACTTC. Amino acid sequence: CASSQVEGSGETQYF.

This clone was counted only a few times. The chain is built from TRBV15 and TRBJ2-1; TRBD2 aligns across 8 bases. Germline lookup yields CDR1 LNHNV and CDR2 YYDKDF (reference sequence). The CDR3 is 15 amino acids. V shed 3 bases and J 8 bases; nucleotides not matched to a gene: 9. The chain's CDR3 is CATSSRAGDGDEQFF. The CDR3, as DNA: TGTGCCACCAGCAGCCGAGCGGGAGATGGGGATGAGCAGTTCTTC.

The chain couples TRBV11-3 to TRBJ2-7, with 7 bases matching TRBD1. V trimming: 1 base; J trimming: 4 bases; junction bases outside the gene matches: 4. The CDR3 sequence is 14 residues long. The germline V gene encodes CDR1 SGHNT and CDR2 YENEEA. In nucleotides, the CDR3 is TGTGCCAGCAGCTTAGGGGAACAGGGGTACGAGCAGTACTTC. Residues: CASSLGEQGYEQYF.